The rows below give T cell receptor beta chains drawn from one sample of a study of T cell repertoires in cytomegalovirus infection. These TCRs' antigens remain unknown. Each CDR3 protein is one row after TCRdb ran MiXCR on the reads. The data contain fewer than 1,000,000 distinct CDR3 sequences, around 31% of them seen just once; the ten biggest clones take up over 11%. Material: cultured CD8+ T cells from PBMCs, obtained from culture after CMV antigen stimulation. These receptor sequences come from a human donor in good health (CMV status not recorded). Some clones in this sample may be carry-over from other donors' samples. The CDR3 runs from the conserved cysteine through the conserved F or W. The D gene is left open where the match is weak. Expanded clones are given a class, and other clones once, few, many or no size at all.

>TRBJ2-5|few|TRBV7-3|-
TGTGCCAGCAGCTTAACCCACGGACGGTTACAAGAGACCCAGTACTTC
CASSLTHGRLQETQYF
>TRBJ1-5|many|TRBV7-8|TRBD1
TGTGCCAGCAGCCTGGACAGGGGAAATCAGCCCCAGCATTTT
CASSLDRGNQPQHF
>TRBJ1-1|-|TRBV6-1|-
TGTGCCAGCAGTGAAGACAGGGTGGCCACTGAAGCTTTCTTT
CASSEDRVATEAFF
>TRBJ2-1|few|TRBV4-3|TRBD2
TGCGCCAGCTCAGACGGGGGGGCAGACAATGAGCAGTTCTTC
CASSDGGADNEQFF
>TRBJ2-3|few|TRBV20-1|-
TGCAGTGCTAGACCGCAGTTTCGGCGGGGCACAGATACGCAGTATTTT
CSARPQFRRGTDTQYF
>TRBJ1-5|few|TRBV4-1|-
TGCGCCAGCAGCCGCCACAGTAATAGCAATCAGCCCCAGCATTTT
CASSRHSNSNQPQHF
>TRBJ1-2|-|TRBV7-9|-
TGTGCCAGCAGCTTAGAAGGTGGGATCGGCTATGGCTACACCTTC
CASSLEGGIGYGYTF
>TRBJ1-1|few|TRBV27|-
TGTGCCAGCCCCCAGGAACTCGAAGCTTTCTTT
CASPQELEAFF
>TRBJ2-3|-|TRBV7-3|-
TGTGCCAGCAGCTTTTCTAGTGATTCAGATACGCAGTATTTT
CASSFSSDSDTQYF
>TRBJ2-5|many|TRBV12-3/TRBV12-4|-
TGTGCCAGCAGTCCGCTGGGTGGCCGTGAGACCCAGTACTTC
CASSPLGGRETQYF
>TRBJ1-5|-|TRBV6-6|-
TGTGCCAGCAGAGAGAGGTATAGCAATCAGCCCCAGCATTTT
CASRERYSNQPQHF
>TRBJ2-3|-|TRBV12-3/TRBV12-4|-
TGTGCCAGCAGAGTGGAGGGTACGCAGTATTTT
CASRVEGTQYF
>TRBJ2-5|-|TRBV6-2/TRBV6-3|-
TGTGCCAGCAGCTGGGATAGAGTTTACCAAGAGACCCAGTACTTC
CASSWDRVYQETQYF
>TRBJ1-1|-|TRBV3-1|-
TGTGCCAGCAGCCATCAAACAGGGCCAACTGAAGCTTTCTTT
CASSHQTGPTEAFF
>TRBJ1-1|few|TRBV11-3|-
TGTGCCAGCAGCTTAGGTCGGGCCGGAGGCACTGAAGCTTTCTTT
CASSLGRAGGTEAFF
>TRBJ1-5|few|TRBV6-1|-
TGTGCCAGCAGTGAAGGCCCGTCCGGGGTTCAGCCCCAGCATTTT
CASSEGPSGVQPQHF
>TRBJ2-1|many|TRBV7-2|TRBD2
TGTGCCAGCAGTCCCCCGTCTAGCGGGGTGTACAATGAGCAGTTCTTC
CASSPPSSGVYNEQFF
>TRBJ1-3|-|TRBV5-6|-
TGTGCCAACACCCCGGGCTCTGGAAACACCATATATTTT
CANTPGSGNTIYF
>TRBJ2-1|-|TRBV7-6|-
TGTGCCAGCAGCTTAGTACAAGAACAGTTCTTC
CASSLVQEQFF
>TRBJ1-1|many|TRBV27|TRBD1
TGTGCCAGCAGTTCTAGGGACAGGGAGAACACTGAAGCTTTCTTT
CASSSRDRENTEAFF
>TRBJ2-1|-|TRBV27|-
TGTGCCAGCAAGTTTGGGACCTCCTACAATGAGCAGTTCTTC
CASKFGTSYNEQFF
>TRBJ1-5|once|TRBV6-5|-
TGTGCCAGCAGTTACTACTATAGCAATCAGCCCCAGCATTTT
CASSYYYSNQPQHF
>TRBJ2-1|-|TRBV12-3/TRBV12-4|TRBD1
TGTGCCAGCAGCCCAGACAGGGGGCCCCACAATGAGCAGTTCTTC
CASSPDRGPHNEQFF
>TRBJ1-2|-|TRBV3-1|TRBD1
TGTGCCAGCAGCCAAAGAGGTGGACAGGATATCTATGGCTACACCTTC
CASSQRGGQDIYGYTF
>TRBJ2-5|-|TRBV12-3/TRBV12-4|-
TGTGCCAGCAGTTTAAGTATTCTCCAAGAGACCCAGTACTTC
CASSLSILQETQYF
>TRBJ1-5|few|TRBV7-3|-
TGTGCCAGCAGTTCTAGACTAGGGACCCACCATCAGCCCCAGCATTTT
CASSSRLGTHHQPQHF
>TRBJ2-7|many|TRBV7-6|-
TGTGCCAGCAGCCCCGGGGCAGGGACCATCTACGAGCAGTACTTC
CASSPGAGTIYEQYF
>TRBJ2-3|few|TRBV4-3|-
TGCGCCAGCAGCCAAGATAGGAGGAGGGGGATCACAGATACGCAGTATTTT
CASSQDRRRGITDTQYF
>TRBJ2-1|few|TRBV12-3/TRBV12-4|-
TGTGCCAGCAGTTTGACCAGGCCGGGGTGGGATGAGCAGTTCTTC
CASSLTRPGWDEQFF
>TRBJ1-2|few|TRBV2|-
TGTGCCAGCGTGGGGGGATTCTATGGCTACACCTTC
CASVGGFYGYTF
>TRBJ2-7|few|TRBV7-9|-
TGTGCCAGCAGCTCCATCGGGCCCACCTACGAGCAGTACTTC
CASSSIGPTYEQYF
>TRBJ1-1|-|TRBV19|TRBD1
TGTGCCAGTAGAAACGACAGGGACGGGCTCATGAACACTGAAGCTTTCTTT
CASRNDRDGLMNTEAFF
>TRBJ1-5|-|TRBV7-8|-
TGTGCCAGCAGCCTATCGACGGACGGTAGCAATCAGCCCCAGCATTTT
CASSLSTDGSNQPQHF
>TRBJ1-4|few|TRBV6-8|-
TGTGCCAGCAGTTACTCCGGACAGTCGGGAGGTGCAACTAATGAAAAACTGTTTTTT
CASSYSGQSGGATNEKLFF